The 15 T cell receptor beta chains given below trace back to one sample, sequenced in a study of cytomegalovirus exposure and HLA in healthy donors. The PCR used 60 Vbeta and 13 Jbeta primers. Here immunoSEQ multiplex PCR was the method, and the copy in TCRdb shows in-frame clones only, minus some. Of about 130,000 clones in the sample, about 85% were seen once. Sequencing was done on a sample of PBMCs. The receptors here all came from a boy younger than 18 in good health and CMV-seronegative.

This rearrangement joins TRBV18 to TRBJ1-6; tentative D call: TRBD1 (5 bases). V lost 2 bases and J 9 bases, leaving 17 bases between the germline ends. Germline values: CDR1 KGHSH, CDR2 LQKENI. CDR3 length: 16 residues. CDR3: CASSPGLGESVSPLHF. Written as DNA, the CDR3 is TGTGCCAGCTCACCAGGGTTAGGGGAAAGTGTTTCACCCCTCCACTTT.

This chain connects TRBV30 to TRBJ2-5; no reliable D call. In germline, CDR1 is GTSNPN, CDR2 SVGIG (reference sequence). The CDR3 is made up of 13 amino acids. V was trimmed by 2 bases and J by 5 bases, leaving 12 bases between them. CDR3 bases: TGTGCCTGGAGTAAAGCTGAAATGGAGACCCAGTACTTC. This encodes CAWSKAEMETQYF.

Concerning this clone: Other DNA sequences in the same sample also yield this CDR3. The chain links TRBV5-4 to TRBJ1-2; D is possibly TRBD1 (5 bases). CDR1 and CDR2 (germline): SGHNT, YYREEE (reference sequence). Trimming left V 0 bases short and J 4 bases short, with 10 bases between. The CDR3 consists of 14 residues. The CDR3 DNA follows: TGTGCCAGCAGCTTGGCGACAGACCTCTATGGCTACACCTTC. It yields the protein CASSLATDLYGYTF. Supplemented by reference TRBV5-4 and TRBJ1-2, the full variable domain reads ETGVTQSPTHLIKTRGQQVTLRCSSQSGHNTVSWYQQALGQGPQFIFQYYREEENGRGNFPPRFSGLQFPNYSSELNVNALELDDSALYLCASSLATDLYGYTFGSGTRLTVV.

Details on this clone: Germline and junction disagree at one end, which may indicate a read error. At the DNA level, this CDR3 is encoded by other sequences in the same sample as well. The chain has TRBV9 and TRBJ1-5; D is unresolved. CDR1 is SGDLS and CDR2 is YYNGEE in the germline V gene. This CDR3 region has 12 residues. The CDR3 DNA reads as TGCGCCAGCAGCCCAAGAGGGCAGCCCCAGCATTTT. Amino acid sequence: CASSPRGQPQHF.

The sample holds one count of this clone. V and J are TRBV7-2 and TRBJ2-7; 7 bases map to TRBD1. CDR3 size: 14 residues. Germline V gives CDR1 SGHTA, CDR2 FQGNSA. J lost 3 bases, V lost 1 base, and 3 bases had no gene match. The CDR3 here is CASSLGDSLYEQYF. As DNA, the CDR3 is TGTGCCAGCAGCTTAGGGGACAGCCTCTACGAGCAGTACTTC. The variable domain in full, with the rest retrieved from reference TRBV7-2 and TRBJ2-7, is GAGVSQSPSNKVTEKGKDVELRCDPISGHTALYWYRQSLGQGLEFLIYFQGNSAPDKSGLPSDRFSAERTGGSVSTLTIQRTQQEDSAVYLCASSLGDSLYEQYFGPGTRLTVT.

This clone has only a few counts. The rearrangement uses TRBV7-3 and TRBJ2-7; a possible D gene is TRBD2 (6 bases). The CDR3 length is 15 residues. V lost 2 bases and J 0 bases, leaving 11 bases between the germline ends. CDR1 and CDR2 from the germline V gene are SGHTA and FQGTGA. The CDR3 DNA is TGTGCCAGCAGCTTACCCTGGGGGGACTCCTACGAGCAGTACTTC. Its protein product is CASSLPWGDSYEQYF.

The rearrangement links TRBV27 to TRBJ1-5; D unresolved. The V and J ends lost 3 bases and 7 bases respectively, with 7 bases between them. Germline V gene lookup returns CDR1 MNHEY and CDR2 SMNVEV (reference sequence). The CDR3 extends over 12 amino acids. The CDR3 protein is CASSFAGQPQHF. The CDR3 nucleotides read TGTGCCAGCAGTTTCGCGGGCCAGCCCCAGCATTTT.

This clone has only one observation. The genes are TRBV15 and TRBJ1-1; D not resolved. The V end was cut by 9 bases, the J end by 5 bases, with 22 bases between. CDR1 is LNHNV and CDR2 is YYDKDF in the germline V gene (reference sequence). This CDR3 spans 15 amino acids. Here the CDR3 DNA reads TGTGCCACATCCTCCGTCCCGAGGGTAAGGACTGAAGCTTTCTTT. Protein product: CATSSVPRVRTEAFF.

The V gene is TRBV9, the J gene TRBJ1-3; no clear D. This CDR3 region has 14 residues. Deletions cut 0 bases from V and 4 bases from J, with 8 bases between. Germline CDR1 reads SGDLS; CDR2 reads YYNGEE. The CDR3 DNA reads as TGTGCCAGCAGCGTAGGGGGAGGCGGAAACACCATATATTTT. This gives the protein CASSVGGGGNTIYF.

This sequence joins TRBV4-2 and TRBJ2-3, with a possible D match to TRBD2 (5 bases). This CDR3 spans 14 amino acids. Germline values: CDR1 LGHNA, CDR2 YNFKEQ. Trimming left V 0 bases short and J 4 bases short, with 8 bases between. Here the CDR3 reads CASSQESSSDTQYF. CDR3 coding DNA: TGTGCCAGCAGCCAAGAATCTAGCTCAGATACGCAGTATTTT.

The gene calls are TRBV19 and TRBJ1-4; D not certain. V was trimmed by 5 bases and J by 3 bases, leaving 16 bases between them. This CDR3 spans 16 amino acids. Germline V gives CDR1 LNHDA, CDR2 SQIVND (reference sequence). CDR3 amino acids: CASSSQPGIPNEKLFF. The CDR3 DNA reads TGTGCCAGTAGTTCGCAGCCAGGAATCCCTAATGAAAAACTGTTTTTT.

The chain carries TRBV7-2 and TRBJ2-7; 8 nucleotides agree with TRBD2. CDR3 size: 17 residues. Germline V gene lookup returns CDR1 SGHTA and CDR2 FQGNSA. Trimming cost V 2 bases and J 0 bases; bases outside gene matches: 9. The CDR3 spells CASSLRGAGDSSYEQYF. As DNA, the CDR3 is TGTGCCAGCAGCTTAAGGGGAGCGGGGGATAGCTCCTACGAGCAGTACTTC.

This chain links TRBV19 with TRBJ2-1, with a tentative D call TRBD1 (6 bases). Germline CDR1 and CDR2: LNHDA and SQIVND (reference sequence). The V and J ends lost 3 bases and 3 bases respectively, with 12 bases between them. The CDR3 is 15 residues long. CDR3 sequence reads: CASSIETGGYNEQFF. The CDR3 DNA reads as TGTGCCAGTAGTATTGAGACAGGAGGCTACAATGAGCAGTTCTTC.

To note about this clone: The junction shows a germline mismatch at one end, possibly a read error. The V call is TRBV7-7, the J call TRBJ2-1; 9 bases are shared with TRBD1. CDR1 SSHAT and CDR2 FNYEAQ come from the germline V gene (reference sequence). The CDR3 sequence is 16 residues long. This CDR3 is CASSWGTGSVGNEQFF. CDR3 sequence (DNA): TGTGCTAGCAGCTGGGGGACAGGGAGTGTGGGGAATGAGCAGTTCTTC.

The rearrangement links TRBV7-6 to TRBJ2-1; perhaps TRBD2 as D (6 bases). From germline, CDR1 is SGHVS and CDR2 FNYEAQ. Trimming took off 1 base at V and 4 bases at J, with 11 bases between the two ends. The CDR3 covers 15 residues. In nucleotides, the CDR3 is TGTGCCAGCAGCTTAGGCGGGACTCTATACAATGAGCAGTTCTTC. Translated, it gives CASSLGGTLYNEQFF.